Reported below is one T cell receptor (beta chain). Its antigen is currently unknown. These data come from a study of T-cell reconstitution after alpha-beta-depleted transplantation in children. General study findings and limits: After one year, T-cell counts and TCRbeta diversity mostly came from new T cells.

Unique molecular identifiers were used in preparing the TCRbeta library. From the PCR reads, TCRdb called clonotypes with MiXCR, one entry per CDR3 protein. The data contain over 150,000 distinct CDR3 sequences, approximately 6% of them singletons. Germline V CDR1 and CDR2: SGHVS, FNYEAQ. This CDR3 has 17 residues. The V segment lost 0 bases and the J segment 8 bases; nucleotides outside the gene matches: 9. The TCR comes from a girl less than two years old with combined immunodeficiency, due to receive a stem cell transplant. The V call is TRBV7-6, the J call TRBJ2-1, with TRBD2 identical over 11 bases. This material consisted of PBMCs, taken before TCRalphabeta/CD19-depleted stem cell transplant. In DNA, the CDR3 is TGTGCCAGCAGCTTAGCGCTGAAATTAGCGGGGGGGGATGAGCAGTTCTTC. Its translation is CASSLALKLAGGDEQFF.